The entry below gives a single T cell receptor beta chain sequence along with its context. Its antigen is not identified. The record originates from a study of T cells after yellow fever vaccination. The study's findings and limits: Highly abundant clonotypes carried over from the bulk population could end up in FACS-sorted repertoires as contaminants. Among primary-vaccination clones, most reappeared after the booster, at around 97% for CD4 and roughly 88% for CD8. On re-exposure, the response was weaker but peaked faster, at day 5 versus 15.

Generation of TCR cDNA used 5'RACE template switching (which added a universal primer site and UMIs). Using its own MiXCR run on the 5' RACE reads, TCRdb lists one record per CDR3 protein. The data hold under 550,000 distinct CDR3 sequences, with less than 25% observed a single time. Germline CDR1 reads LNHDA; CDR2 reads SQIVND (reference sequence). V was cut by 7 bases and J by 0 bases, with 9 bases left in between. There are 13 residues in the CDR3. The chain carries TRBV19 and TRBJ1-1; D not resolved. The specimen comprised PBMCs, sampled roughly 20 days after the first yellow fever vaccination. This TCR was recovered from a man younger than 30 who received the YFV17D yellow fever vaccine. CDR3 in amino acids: CASKEALNTEAFF. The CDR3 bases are TGTGCCAGTAAGGAGGCCCTGAACACTGAAGCTTTCTTT.